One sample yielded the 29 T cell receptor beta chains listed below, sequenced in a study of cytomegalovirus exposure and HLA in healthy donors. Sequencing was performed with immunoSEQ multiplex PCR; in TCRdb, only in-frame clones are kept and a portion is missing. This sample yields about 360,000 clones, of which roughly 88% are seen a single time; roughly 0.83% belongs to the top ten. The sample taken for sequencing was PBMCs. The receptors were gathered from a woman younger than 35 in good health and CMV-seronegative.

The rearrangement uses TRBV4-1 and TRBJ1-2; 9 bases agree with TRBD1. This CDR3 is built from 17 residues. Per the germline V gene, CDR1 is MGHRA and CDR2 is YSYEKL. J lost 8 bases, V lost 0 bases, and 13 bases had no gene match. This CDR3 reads CASSQDRRTGAARGYTF. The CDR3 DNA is TGCGCCAGCAGCCAAGATCGGCGGACAGGGGCGGCGAGAGGCTACACCTTC.

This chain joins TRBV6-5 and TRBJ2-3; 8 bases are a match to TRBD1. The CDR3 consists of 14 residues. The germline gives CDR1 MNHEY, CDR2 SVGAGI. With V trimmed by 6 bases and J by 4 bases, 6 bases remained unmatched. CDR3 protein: CASRRTGIADTQYF. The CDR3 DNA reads TGTGCCAGCAGAAGGACAGGGATTGCAGATACGCAGTATTTT.

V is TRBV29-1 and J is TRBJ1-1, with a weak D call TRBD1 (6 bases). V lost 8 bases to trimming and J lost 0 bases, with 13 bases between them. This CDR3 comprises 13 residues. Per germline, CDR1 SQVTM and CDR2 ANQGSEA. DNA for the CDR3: TGCAGCCTCACGACAGGTTTGAACACTGAAGCTTTCTTT. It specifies CSLTTGLNTEAFF.

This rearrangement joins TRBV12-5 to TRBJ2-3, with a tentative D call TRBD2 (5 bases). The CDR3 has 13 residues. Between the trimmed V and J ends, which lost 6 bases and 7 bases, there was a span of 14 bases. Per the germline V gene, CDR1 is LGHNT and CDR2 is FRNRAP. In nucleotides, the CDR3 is TGTGCTAGTGGCCTCCCAGTCGGGAATACGCAGTATTTT. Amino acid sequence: CASGLPVGNTQYF.

The CDR3 protein is CASSLVAGGQGARETQYF. DNA for the CDR3: TGTGCCAGCAGTTTAGTAGCGGGGGGGCAAGGGGCGAGAGAGACCCAGTACTTC. The rearrangement uses TRBV28 and TRBJ2-5, with 11 bases matching TRBD2. V dropped 2 bases and J dropped 4; count of bases not matched to a gene: 12. Germline V CDR1 and CDR2: MDHEN, SYDVKM. The CDR3 covers 18 residues. The variable domain in full, with the rest retrieved from reference TRBV28 and TRBJ2-5, is DVKVTQSSRYLVKRTGEKVFLECVQDMDHENMFWYRQDPGLGLRLIYFSYDVKMKEKGDIPEGYSVSREKKERFSLILESASTNQTSMYLCASSLVAGGQGARETQYFGPGTRLLVL.

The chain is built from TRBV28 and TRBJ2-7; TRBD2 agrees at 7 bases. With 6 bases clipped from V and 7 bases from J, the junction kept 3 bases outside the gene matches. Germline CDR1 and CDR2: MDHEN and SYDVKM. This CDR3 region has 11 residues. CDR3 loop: CASRAAGEQYF. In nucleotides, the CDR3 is TGTGCCAGCAGGGCAGCGGGAGAGCAGTACTTC.

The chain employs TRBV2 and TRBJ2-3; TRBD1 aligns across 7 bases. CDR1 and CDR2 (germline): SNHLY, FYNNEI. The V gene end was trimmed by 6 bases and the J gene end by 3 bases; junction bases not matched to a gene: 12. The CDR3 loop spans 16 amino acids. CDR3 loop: CASRVPKDRRTDTQYF. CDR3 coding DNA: TGTGCCAGCAGGGTGCCAAAGGACAGGCGAACAGATACGCAGTATTTT. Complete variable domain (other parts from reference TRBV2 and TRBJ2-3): EPEVTQTPSHQVTQMGQEVILRCVPISNHLYFYWYRQILGQKVEFLVSFYNNEISEKSEIFDDQFSVERPDGSNFTLKIRSTKLEDSAMYFCASRVPKDRRTDTQYFGPGTRLTVL.

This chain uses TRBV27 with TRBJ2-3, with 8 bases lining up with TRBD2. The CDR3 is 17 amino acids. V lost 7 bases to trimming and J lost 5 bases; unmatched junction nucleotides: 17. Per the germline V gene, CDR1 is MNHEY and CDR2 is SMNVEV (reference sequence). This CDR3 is CASTSSYTGGPRDTQYF. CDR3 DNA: TGTGCCAGCACCTCTTCTTACACGGGAGGGCCTAGAGATACGCAGTATTTT.

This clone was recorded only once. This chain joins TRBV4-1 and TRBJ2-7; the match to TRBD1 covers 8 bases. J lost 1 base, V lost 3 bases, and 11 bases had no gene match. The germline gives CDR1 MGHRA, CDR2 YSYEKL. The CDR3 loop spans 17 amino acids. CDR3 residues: CASSQVSQGVSSYEQYF. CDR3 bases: TGCGCCAGCAGCCAGGTTTCACAGGGGGTTAGTTCCTACGAGCAGTACTTC.

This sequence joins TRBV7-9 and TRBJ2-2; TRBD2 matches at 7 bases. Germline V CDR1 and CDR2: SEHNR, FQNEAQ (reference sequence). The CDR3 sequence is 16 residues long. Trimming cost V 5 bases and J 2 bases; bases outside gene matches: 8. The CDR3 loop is CASSHLAEVNTGELFF. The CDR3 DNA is TGTGCCAGCAGCCATCTAGCGGAAGTTAACACCGGGGAGCTGTTTTTT.

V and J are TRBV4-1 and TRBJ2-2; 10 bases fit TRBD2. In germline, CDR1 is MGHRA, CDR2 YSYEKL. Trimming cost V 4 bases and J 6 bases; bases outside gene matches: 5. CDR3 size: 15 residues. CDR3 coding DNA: TGCGCCAGCAGCCGCCTAGCGGGGGTCCCCGGGGAGCTGTTTTTT. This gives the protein CASSRLAGVPGELFF.

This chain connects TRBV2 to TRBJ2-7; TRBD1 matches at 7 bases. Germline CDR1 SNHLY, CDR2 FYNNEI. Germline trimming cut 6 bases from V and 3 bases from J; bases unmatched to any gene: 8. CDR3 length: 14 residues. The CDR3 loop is CASSGPGQSYEQYF. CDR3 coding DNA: TGTGCCAGCAGCGGACCGGGACAGAGCTACGAGCAGTACTTC.

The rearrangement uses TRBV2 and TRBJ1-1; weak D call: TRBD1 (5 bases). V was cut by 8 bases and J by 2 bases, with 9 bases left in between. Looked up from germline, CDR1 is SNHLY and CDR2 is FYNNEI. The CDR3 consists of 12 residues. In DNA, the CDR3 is TGTGCCAGCCGACAGCGAAACACTGAAGCTTTCTTT. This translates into CASRQRNTEAFF.

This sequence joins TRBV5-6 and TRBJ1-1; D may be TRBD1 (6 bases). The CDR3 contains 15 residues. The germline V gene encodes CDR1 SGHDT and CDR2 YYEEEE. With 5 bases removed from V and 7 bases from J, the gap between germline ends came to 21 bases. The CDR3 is CASSIFRRGTDEAFF. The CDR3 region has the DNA TGTGCCAGCAGTATATTCCGCAGGGGAACGGATGAAGCTTTCTTT.

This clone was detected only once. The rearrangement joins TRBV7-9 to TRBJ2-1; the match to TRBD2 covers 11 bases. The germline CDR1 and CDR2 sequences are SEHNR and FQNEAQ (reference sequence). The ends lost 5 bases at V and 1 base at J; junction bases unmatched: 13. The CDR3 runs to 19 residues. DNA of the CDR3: TGTGCCAGCAGCCCGCCACTAGCGGGGGCCCTCAGGTCCTACAATGAGCAGTTCTTC. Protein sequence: CASSPPLAGALRSYNEQFF.

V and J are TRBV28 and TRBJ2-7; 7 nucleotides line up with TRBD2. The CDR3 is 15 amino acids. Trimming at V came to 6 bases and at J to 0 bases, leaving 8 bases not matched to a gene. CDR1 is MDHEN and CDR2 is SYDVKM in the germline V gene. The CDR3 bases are TGTGCCAGCAGCTCTCGGTGGACTAGCTCCTACGAGCAGTACTTC. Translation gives CASSSRWTSSYEQYF.

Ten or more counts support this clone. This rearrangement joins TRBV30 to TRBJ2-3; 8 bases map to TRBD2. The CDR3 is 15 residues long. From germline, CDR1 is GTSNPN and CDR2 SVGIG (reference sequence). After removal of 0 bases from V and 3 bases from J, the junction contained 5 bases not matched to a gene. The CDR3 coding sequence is TGTGCCTGGAGTGTGTCTGCGGGGGGAACAGATACGCAGTATTTT. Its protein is CAWSVSAGGTDTQYF.

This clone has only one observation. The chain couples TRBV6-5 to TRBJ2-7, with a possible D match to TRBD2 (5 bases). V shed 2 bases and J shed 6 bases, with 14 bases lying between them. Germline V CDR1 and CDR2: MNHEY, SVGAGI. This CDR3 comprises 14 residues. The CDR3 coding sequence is TGTGCCAGCAGTTACCTATCTCGAGGAGGCGAGCAGTACTTC. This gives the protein CASSYLSRGGEQYF.

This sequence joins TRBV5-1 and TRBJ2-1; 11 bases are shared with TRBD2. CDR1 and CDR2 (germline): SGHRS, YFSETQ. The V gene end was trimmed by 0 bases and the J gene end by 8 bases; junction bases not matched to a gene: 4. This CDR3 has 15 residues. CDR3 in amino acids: CASSLELAGVDEQFF. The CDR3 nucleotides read TGCGCCAGCAGCTTGGAACTAGCGGGAGTCGATGAGCAGTTCTTC.

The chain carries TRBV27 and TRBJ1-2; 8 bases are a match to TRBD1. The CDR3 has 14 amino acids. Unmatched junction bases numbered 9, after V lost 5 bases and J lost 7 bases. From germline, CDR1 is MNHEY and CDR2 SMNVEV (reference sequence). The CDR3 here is CASSPVRGPGGYTF. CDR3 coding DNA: TGTGCCAGCAGTCCCGTCAGGGGGCCTGGTGGCTACACCTTC.

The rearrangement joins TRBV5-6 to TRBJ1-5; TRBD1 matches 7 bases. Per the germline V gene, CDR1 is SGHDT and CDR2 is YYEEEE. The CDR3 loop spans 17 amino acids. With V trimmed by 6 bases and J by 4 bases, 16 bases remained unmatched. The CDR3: CASTSIHSGTENQPQHF. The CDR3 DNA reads TGTGCCAGCACCTCCATCCATTCCGGGACAGAAAATCAGCCCCAGCATTTT.

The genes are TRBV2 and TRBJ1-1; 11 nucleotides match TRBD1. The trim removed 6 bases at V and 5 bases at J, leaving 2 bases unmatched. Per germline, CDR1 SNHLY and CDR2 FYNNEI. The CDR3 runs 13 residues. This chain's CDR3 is CASRGTGGTEAFF. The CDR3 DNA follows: TGTGCCAGCAGGGGGACAGGGGGGACTGAAGCTTTCTTT.

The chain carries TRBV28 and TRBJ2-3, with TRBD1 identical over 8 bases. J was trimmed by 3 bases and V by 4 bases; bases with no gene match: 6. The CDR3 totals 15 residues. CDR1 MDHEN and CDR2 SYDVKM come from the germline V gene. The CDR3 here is CASSYQGARTDTQYF. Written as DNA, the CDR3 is TGTGCCAGCAGTTACCAGGGGGCGCGGACAGATACGCAGTATTTT.

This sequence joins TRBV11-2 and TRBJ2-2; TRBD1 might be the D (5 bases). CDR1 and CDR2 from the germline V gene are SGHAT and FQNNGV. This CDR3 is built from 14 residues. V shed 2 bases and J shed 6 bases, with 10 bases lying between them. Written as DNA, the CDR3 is TGTGCCAGCAGCTTACAGGGTTCACCCGGGGAGCTGTTTTTT. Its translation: CASSLQGSPGELFF.

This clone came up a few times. CDR3 bases: TGTGCCAGCAGCATCACCGGGGAGCTGTTTTTT. Protein sequence: CASSITGELFF. The J gene is TRBJ2-2, the V gene TRBV2; no clear D gene. The germline V and J ends were trimmed by 6 bases and 4 bases, with 3 bases remaining between them. Per germline, CDR1 SNHLY and CDR2 FYNNEI. The CDR3 length is 11 residues.

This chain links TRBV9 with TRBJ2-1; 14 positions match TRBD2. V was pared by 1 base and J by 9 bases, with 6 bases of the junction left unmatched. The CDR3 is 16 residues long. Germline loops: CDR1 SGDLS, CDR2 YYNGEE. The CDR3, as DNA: TGTGCCAGCAGCGTAACGACTAGCGGGAGGGCCGGTGAGCAGTTCTTC. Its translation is CASSVTTSGRAGEQFF.

The CDR3 DNA reads TGTGCCAGCAGCTGGGGACAGGGGTTGGTCAATGAGCAGTTCTTC. The encoded protein is CASSWGQGLVNEQFF. The chain carries TRBV7-8 and TRBJ2-1, with 10 bases fitting TRBD1. This CDR3 contains 15 residues. Germline lookup yields CDR1 SGHVS and CDR2 FQNEAQ. The J segment lost 6 bases and the V segment lost 4 bases, leaving 6 bases of the junction unmatched. The complete variable domain, with remaining parts taken from reference TRBV7-8 and TRBJ2-1, reads GAGVSQSPRYKVAKRGQDVALRCDPISGHVSLFWYQQALGQGPEFLTYFQNEAQLDKSGLPSDRFFAERPEGSVSTLKIQRTQQEDSAVYLCASSWGQGLVNEQFFGPGTRLTVL.

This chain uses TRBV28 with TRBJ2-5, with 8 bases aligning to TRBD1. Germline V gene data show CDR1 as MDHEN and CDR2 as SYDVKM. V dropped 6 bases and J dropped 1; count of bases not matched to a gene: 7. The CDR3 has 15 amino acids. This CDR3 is CASSPRGQGQETQYF. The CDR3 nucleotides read TGTGCCAGCAGCCCCCGCGGACAGGGCCAAGAGACCCAGTACTTC.

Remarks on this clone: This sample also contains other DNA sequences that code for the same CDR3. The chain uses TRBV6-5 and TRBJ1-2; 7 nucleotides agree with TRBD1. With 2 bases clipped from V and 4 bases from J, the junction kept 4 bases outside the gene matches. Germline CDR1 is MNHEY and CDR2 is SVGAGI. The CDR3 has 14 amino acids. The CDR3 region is CASSYDRAPYGYTF. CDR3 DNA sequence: TGTGCCAGCAGTTACGACAGGGCACCCTATGGCTACACCTTC.